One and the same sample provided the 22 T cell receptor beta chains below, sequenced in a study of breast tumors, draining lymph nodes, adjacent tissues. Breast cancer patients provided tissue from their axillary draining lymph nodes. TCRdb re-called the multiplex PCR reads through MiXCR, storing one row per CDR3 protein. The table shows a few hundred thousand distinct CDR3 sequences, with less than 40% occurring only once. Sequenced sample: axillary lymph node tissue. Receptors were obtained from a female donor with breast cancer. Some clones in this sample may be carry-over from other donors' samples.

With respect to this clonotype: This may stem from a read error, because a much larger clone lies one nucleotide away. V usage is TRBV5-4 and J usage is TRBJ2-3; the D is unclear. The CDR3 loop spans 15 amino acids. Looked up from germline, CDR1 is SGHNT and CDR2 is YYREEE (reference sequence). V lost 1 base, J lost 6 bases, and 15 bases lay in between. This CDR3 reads CASSLKSEELDTQYF. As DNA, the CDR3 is TGTGCCAGCAGCTTGAAGTCAGAGGAGCTGGATACGCAGTATTTT.

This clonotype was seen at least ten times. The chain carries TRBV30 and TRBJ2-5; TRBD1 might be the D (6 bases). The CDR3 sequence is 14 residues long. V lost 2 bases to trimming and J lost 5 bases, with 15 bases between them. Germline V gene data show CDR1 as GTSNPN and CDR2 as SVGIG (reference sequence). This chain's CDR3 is CAWSITGNGETQYF. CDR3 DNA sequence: TGTGCCTGGAGTATAACAGGGAACGGGGAGACCCAGTACTTC.

The CDR3 loop is CASSLGTTGSDEQFF. The CDR3 nucleotides are TGTGCCAGCAGCTTAGGGACTACCGGGAGTGATGAGCAGTTCTTC. The chain joins TRBV5-8 to TRBJ2-1; the match to TRBD2 covers 7 bases. The CDR3 covers 15 residues. Germline loops: CDR1 SGHTS, CDR2 YDEGEE. With 2 bases clipped from V and 8 bases from J, the junction kept 10 bases outside the gene matches.

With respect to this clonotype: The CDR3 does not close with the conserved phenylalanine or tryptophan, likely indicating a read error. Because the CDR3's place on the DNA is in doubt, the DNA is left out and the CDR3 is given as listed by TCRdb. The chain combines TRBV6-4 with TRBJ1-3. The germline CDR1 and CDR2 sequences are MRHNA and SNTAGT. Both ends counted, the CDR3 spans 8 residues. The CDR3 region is CASRGGMA.

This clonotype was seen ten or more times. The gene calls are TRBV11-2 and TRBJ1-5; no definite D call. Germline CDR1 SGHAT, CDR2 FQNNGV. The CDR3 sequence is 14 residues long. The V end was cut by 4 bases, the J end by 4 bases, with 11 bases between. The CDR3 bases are TGTGCCAGCAGCTCTGGACTTGCTAATCAGCCCCAGCATTTT. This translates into CASSSGLANQPQHF.

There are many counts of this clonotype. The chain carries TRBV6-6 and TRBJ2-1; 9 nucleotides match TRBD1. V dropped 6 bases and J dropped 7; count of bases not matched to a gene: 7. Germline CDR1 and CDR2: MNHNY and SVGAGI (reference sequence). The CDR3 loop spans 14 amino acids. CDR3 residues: CASSPSGTGNEQFF. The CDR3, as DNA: TGTGCCAGCAGCCCCTCCGGGACAGGGAATGAGCAGTTCTTC.

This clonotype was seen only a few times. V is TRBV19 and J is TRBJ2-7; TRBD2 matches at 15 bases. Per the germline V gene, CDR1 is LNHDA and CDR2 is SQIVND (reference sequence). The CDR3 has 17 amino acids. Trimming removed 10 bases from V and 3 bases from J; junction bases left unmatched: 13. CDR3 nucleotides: TGTGCCACCCCCCCCGGACTAGCGGGAGGGGAGGGCTACGAGCAGTACTTC. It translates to CATPPGLAGGEGYEQYF.

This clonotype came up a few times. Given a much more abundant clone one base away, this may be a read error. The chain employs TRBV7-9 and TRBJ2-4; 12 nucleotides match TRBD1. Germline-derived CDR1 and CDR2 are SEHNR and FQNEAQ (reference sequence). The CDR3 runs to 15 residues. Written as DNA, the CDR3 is TGTGCCAGCAGCTTAGGAGGGACAGGGGGCAACATTCAGCACTTC. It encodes CASSLGGTGGNIQHF.

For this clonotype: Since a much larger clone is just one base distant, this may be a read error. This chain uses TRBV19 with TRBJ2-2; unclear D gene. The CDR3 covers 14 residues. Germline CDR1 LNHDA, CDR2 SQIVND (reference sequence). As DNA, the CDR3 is TGTGCCTGTAGTTCAAGCAAGTACACCGGGGAGCTGTTTTTT. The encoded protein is CACSSSKYTGELFF. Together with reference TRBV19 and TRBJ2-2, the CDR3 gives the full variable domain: DGGITQSPKYLFRKEGQNVTLSCEQNLNHDAMYWYRQDPGQGLRLIYYSQIVNDFQKGDIAEGYSVSREKKESFPLTVTSAQKNPTAFYLCACSSSKYTGELFFGEGSRLTVL.

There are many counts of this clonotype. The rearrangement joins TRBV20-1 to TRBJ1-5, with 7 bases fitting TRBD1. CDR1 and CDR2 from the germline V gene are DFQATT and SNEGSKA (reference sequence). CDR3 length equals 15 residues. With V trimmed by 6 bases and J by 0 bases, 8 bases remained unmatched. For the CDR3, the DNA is TGCAGTGCCAGTCAGACAGGGTCTAGCAATCAGCCCCAGCATTTT. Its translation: CSASQTGSSNQPQHF.

The CDR3 DNA is TGTGCTAGTGGGAGAGGCCGGAATGGCTACACCTTC. It specifies CASGRGRNGYTF. The genes are TRBV12-3 or TRBV12-4 and TRBJ1-2; the D is unclear. The CDR3 totals 12 residues.

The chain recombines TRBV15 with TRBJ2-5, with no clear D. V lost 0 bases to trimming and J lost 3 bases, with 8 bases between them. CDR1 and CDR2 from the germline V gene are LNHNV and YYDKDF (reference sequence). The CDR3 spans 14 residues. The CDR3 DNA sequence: TGTGCCACCAGCAGAGATAGGGCAGAAGAGACCCAGTACTTC. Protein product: CATSRDRAEETQYF.

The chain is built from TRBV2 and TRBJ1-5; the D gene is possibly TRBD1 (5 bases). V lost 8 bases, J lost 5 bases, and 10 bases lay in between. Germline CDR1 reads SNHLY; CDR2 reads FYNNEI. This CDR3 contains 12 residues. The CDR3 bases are TGTGCCAGCGGGTCGGGGGATCAGCCCCAGCATTTT. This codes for CASGSGDQPQHF.

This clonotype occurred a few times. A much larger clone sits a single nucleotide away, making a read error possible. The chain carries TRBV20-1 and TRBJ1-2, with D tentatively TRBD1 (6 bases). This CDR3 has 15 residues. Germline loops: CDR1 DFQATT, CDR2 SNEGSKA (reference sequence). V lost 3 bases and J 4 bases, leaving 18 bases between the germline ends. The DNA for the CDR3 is TGCAGTGCTAGTTTGCCGGGGGCAAGAACCTATGGCTACACCTTC. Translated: CSASLPGARTYGYTF.

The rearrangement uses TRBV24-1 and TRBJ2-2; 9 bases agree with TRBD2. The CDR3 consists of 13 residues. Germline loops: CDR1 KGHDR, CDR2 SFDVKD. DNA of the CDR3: TGTGTCTCCTCGGCGGGAGGGGACGGGGAGCTGTTTTTT. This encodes CVSSAGGDGELFF.

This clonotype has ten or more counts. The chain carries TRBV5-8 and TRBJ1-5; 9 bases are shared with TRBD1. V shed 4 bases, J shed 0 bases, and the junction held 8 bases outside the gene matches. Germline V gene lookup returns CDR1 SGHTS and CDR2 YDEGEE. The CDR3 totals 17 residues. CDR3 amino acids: CASSIGTGPYSNQPQHF. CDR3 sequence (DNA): TGTGCCAGCAGCATAGGGACAGGGCCGTATAGCAATCAGCCCCAGCATTTT.

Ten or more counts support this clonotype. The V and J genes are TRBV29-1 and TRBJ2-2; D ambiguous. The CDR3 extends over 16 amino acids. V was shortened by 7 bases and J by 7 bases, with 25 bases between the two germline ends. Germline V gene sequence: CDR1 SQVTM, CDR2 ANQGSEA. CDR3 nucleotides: TGCAGCGCATCGGGTTGCGTGATCTTCGTTATCGGGGAGCTGTTTTTT. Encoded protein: CSASGCVIFVIGELFF.

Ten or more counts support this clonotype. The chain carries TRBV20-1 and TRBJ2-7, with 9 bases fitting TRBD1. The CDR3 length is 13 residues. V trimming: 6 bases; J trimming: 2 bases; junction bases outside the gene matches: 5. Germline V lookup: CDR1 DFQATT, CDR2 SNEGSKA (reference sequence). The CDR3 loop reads CSARGDRAYEQYF. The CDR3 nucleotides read TGCAGTGCCCGGGGGGACAGGGCCTACGAGCAGTACTTC.

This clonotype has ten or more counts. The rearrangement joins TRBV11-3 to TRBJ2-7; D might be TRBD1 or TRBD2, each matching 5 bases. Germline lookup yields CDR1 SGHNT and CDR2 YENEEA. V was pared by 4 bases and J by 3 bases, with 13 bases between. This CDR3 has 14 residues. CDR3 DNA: TGTGCCAGCAGCTCTAGGTTGAGGGGCTACGAGCAGTACTTC. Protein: CASSSRLRGYEQYF.

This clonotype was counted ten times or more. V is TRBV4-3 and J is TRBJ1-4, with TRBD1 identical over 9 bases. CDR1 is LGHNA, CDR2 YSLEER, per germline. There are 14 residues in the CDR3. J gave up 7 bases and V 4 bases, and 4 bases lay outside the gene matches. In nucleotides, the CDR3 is TGCGCCAGCAGCCGCAGGACAGGGGTTGAAAAACTGTTTTTT. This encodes CASSRRTGVEKLFF.

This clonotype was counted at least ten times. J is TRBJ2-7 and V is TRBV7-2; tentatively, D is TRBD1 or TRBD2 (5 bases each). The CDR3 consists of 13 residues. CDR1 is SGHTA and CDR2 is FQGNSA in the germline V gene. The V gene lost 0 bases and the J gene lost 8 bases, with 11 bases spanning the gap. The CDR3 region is CASSLAGDRQQYF. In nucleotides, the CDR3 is TGTGCCAGCAGCTTAGCCGGGGACCGTCAGCAGTACTTC.

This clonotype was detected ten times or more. CDR3 loop: CASSQTRTGALSGANVLTF. CDR3 nucleotides: TGTGCCAGCAGCCAAACCCGGACAGGGGCCCTCTCTGGGGCCAACGTCCTGACTTTC. V usage is TRBV3-1 and J usage is TRBJ2-6; 9 bases are a match to TRBD1. There are 19 residues in the CDR3. CDR1 is LGHDT and CDR2 is YNNKEL in the germline V gene (reference sequence). V was clipped by 2 bases and J by 0 bases; unmatched bases: 8.